A selection of T cell receptor beta chains follows, all from one sample in a study of cytomegalovirus exposure and HLA in healthy donors. Profiling relied on immunoSEQ multiplex PCR, and the TCRdb table lists in-frame clones only, not all of them. The data contain 65,000 to 85,000 clones, 70% to 90% of them seen just once; the ten biggest clones take up about 2.1%. The sample comprised PBMCs. The receptors come from a woman in her twenties or thirties in good health and CMV-seronegative. The CDR3 runs from the conserved cysteine through the conserved F or W. A D gene is named only where the DNA matches it firmly. The size entry is marked missing in some rows and otherwise reads once, few, many or a size class.

d_call: .; j_call: TRBJ2-4; v_call: TRBV5-5; clone_size: .; cdr3_aa: CASSLAVGTNNIQYF; cdr3_nt: TGTGCCAGCAGCTTGGCCGTCGGGACAAACAACATTCAGTACTTC
d_call: .; j_call: TRBJ1-1; v_call: TRBV28; clone_size: .; cdr3_aa: CASRSGGFSEAFF; cdr3_nt: TGTGCCAGCAGATCGGGAGGGTTTAGTGAAGCTTTCTTT
d_call: TRBD2; j_call: TRBJ2-2; v_call: TRBV30; clone_size: .; cdr3_aa: CAWSVTSGNTGELFF; cdr3_nt: TGTGCCTGGAGTGTCACTAGCGGGAACACCGGGGAGCTGTTTTTT
d_call: TRBD1; j_call: TRBJ1-1; v_call: TRBV18; clone_size: .; cdr3_aa: CASSPGTAGAFF; cdr3_nt: TGTGCCAGCTCACCAGGGACAGCCGGAGCTTTCTTT
d_call: TRBD1; j_call: TRBJ1-4; v_call: TRBV11-3; clone_size: .; cdr3_aa: CASSLPMAGQGGKTNEKLFF; cdr3_nt: TGTGCCAGCAGCTTACCGATGGCGGGACAGGGGGGTAAGACTAATGAAAAACTGTTTTTT
d_call: .; j_call: TRBJ2-5; v_call: TRBV28; clone_size: .; cdr3_aa: CASSLTAQETQYF; cdr3_nt: TGTGCCAGCAGTTTAACAGCCCAAGAGACCCAGTACTTC
d_call: .; j_call: TRBJ1-5; v_call: TRBV19; clone_size: few; cdr3_aa: CASSTDFQPQHF; cdr3_nt: TGTGCCAGTAGTACCGACTTTCAGCCCCAGCATTTT
d_call: .; j_call: TRBJ2-5; v_call: TRBV5-8; clone_size: .; cdr3_aa: CASSHYGPGETQYF; cdr3_nt: TGTGCCAGCAGCCATTACGGACCGGGGGAGACCCAGTACTTC
d_call: .; j_call: TRBJ2-3; v_call: TRBV6-5; clone_size: few; cdr3_aa: CASSLGGTGGTDTQYF; cdr3_nt: TGTGCCAGCAGTTTGGGAGGGACAGGCGGCACAGATACGCAGTATTTT
d_call: .; j_call: TRBJ2-3; v_call: TRBV6-1; clone_size: .; cdr3_aa: CASRSSTDTQYF; cdr3_nt: TGTGCCAGCAGAAGCAGCACAGATACGCAGTATTTT
d_call: TRBD2; j_call: TRBJ2-5; v_call: TRBV6-6; clone_size: once; cdr3_aa: CASSYPGLAGETQYF; cdr3_nt: TGTGCCAGCAGTTACCCCGGACTAGCGGGGGAGACCCAGTACTTC
d_call: .; j_call: TRBJ1-2; v_call: TRBV28; clone_size: .; cdr3_aa: CASLSESYGYTF; cdr3_nt: TGTGCCAGCCTCTCCGAGAGCTATGGCTACACCTTC